Each of the 20 T cell receptor beta chains below was sequenced from the same sample in a study of T cell clusters in autoimmune cytopenias. TRB was amplified from roughly 250 ng of peripheral blood genomic DNA per sample. Multiplex touch-down PCR amplified TRB using TRB-A and TRB-B pools in one tube. TCRdb reprocessed the multiplex PCR reads, with one entry per CDR3 protein and no DNA. This sample lists approximately 2,100 distinct CDR3 sequences; its ten largest clones have roughly three fifths. This sample was shared with a second study, whose subject was T cell repertoires in aging, cancer and after chemotherapy.

Sequences were obtained from peripheral blood. These receptors all come from a human donor with an autoimmune cytopenia or autoimmune hepatitis (not recorded which).

The chain links TRBV12-3 or TRBV12-4 to TRBJ2-5; TCRdb returns TRBD1, unconfirmable since there is no DNA. The CDR3 length is 16 residues. The CDR3 sequence is CASSLGGDRRGETQYF.

J is TRBJ1-5 and V is TRBV12-3 or TRBV12-4; absent DNA, TCRdb's TRBD1 call cannot be checked. The CDR3 sequence is 13 residues long. CDR3 sequence reads: CASSLEGGSPQHF.

This clonotype is classed as medium-sized (0.01 to 0.1%) by frequency. The chain recombines TRBV11-3 with TRBJ2-2; without DNA, the TCRdb call of TRBD1 cannot be checked. This CDR3 spans 15 amino acids. Germline values: CDR1 SGHNT, CDR2 YENEEA. The CDR3 loop is CASSPGGLSTGELFF.

The genes are TRBV27 and TRBJ2-3; absent DNA, TCRdb's TRBD2 call cannot be checked. Looked up from germline, CDR1 is MNHEY and CDR2 is SMNVEV (reference sequence). This CDR3 contains 16 residues. CDR3: CASSPGLAEPTDTQYF.

This chain joins TRBV25-1 and TRBJ1-2; TCRdb's D call of TRBD1 is untestable without DNA. The CDR3 spans 17 residues. Germline-derived CDR1 and CDR2 are MGHDK and SYGVNS. This CDR3 is CASSEIGGSLKNDGYTF.

The chain carries TRBV29-1 and TRBJ2-7; the D call of TRBD1 rests on TCRdb alone, since no DNA is present to check it. Looked up from germline, CDR1 is SQVTM and CDR2 is ANQGSEA. This CDR3 is built from 13 residues. CDR3 loop: CSAGTGGTNEQYF.

The chain carries TRBV7-2 and TRBJ2-1; the D gene TCRdb calls, TRBD2, cannot be checked with no DNA. CDR1 and CDR2 from the germline V gene are SGHTA and FQGNSA. This CDR3 has 17 amino acids. CDR3 loop: CASSLGPGRGGINEQFF. The whole variable domain, filled in from reference TRBV7-2 and TRBJ2-1, reads GAGVSQSPSNKVTEKGKDVELRCDPISGHTALYWYRQSLGQGLEFLIYFQGNSAPDKSGLPSDRFSAERTGGSVSTLTIQRTQQEDSAVYLCASSLGPGRGGINEQFFGPGTRLTVL.

This clonotype counts as medium-sized by frequency. This chain connects TRBV6-5 to TRBJ2-1. CDR3 size: 13 residues. Germline CDR1 and CDR2: MNHEY and SVGAGI. CDR3 residues: CASSYDTGNEQFF.

Measured by frequency, this clonotype is medium-sized. The chain employs TRBV30 and TRBJ1-6; with no DNA, the TCRdb D assignment of TRBD1 cannot be verified. Germline CDR1 and CDR2: GTSNPN and SVGIG (reference sequence). This CDR3 region has 14 residues. The CDR3: CAWLQGAGNSPLHF.

The chain carries TRBV6-2 or TRBV6-3 and TRBJ1-6; TCRdb lists TRBD1, though no DNA is available to test this call. This CDR3 contains 16 residues. Germline CDR1 MNHEY, CDR2 SVGEGT. This CDR3 reads CASHGGLNSYNSPIHF.

V gene TRBV19 combines with J gene TRBJ1-2; without DNA, the TCRdb call of TRBD1 cannot be checked. The CDR3 length is 13 residues. From germline, CDR1 is LNHDA and CDR2 SQIVND (reference sequence). CDR3 sequence reads: CASNPGQGWGYTF.

This rearrangement joins TRBV5-5 to TRBJ2-7; TCRdb designates TRBD1, a call that cannot be tested without DNA. Germline V gene lookup returns CDR1 SGHKS and CDR2 YYEKEE (reference sequence). This CDR3 is built from 13 residues. CDR3 sequence: CARWRGGPDEQYF.

The CDR3 reads CARSFASGRARETQYF. The chain uses TRBV11-3 and TRBJ2-5; TCRdb outputs TRBD2, but without DNA this stays unchecked. The CDR3 runs 16 residues. Germline V gives CDR1 SGHNT, CDR2 YENEEA.

V is TRBV12-3 or TRBV12-4 and J is TRBJ2-7; TCRdb's D call, TRBD1, is unchecked because there is no DNA. This CDR3 is built from 16 residues. The CDR3: CASTSSAGRIHYEQYF.

The chain links TRBV28 to TRBJ2-1; TCRdb names TRBD1, which stays unverified in the absence of DNA. The CDR3 extends over 12 amino acids. CDR1 and CDR2 (germline): MDHEN, SYDVKM. CDR3 residues: CASSLGRTRQFF.

By frequency, this clonotype is medium-sized. This sequence joins TRBV19 and TRBJ2-2. The CDR3 extends over 16 amino acids. Germline V CDR1 and CDR2: LNHDA, SQIVND (reference sequence). This CDR3 is CASNPSSRWNTGELFF.

Considering frequency, this clonotype is medium-sized. The chain links TRBV11-2 to TRBJ2-3; TCRdb names TRBD2, which stays unverified in the absence of DNA. CDR1 SGHAT and CDR2 FQNNGV come from the germline V gene. The CDR3 totals 16 residues. CDR3 protein: CASSSIAGFSTDTQYF.

This clonotype shows up as medium-sized by frequency. V gene TRBV6-5 combines with J gene TRBJ1-4; TCRdb gives TRBD1 as the D gene, but with no DNA this cannot be confirmed. The CDR3 consists of 16 residues. Germline assignment: CDR1 MNHEY and CDR2 SVGAGI. The CDR3 sequence: CASSLQPGQGVEKLFF.

This clonotype registers medium-sized by frequency. The gene calls are TRBV5-6 and TRBJ1-6. Germline V gives CDR1 SGHDT, CDR2 YYEEEE. The CDR3 runs 13 residues. CDR3 loop: CASSRRGESPLHF.

This clonotype is labeled medium-sized based on frequency. V usage is TRBV29-1 and J usage is TRBJ1-2. Germline CDR1 reads SQVTM; CDR2 reads ANQGSEA. The CDR3 spans 12 residues. The CDR3: CSVALRSYGYTF.